These T cell receptor beta chains were read from a single sample in a study of cytomegalovirus exposure and HLA in healthy donors. Sequenced by immunoSEQ multiplex PCR; TCRdb stores in-frame clones only, minus some. The repertoire holds 110,000 or so clones, with about 90% as singletons. What was sequenced was PBMCs. The receptors come from a woman aged 18-29 years in good health and CMV-seronegative. Both conserved end residues are trimmed from each CDR3. Some rows have no size entry. The others give once, few or many, or a class for an expanded clone.

TRBJ1-6 TRBV11-2 once ASSLAFVGSPLH
TRBJ2-7 TRBV28 once ASSLTGSLSSYEQY
TRBJ2-3 TRBV6-5 - ASSYSTGGGDTQY
TRBJ1-4 TRBV30 - AWSTTRVATNEKLF
TRBJ2-7 TRBV16 once ASSQPRAGSVEQY
TRBJ2-7 TRBV11-2 - ASSLGRGAYEQY
TRBJ2-5 TRBV29-1 - SGDRGLQETQY
TRBJ2-1 TRBV28 - ASSLNNEQF
TRBJ2-3 TRBV6-4 - ASSDQSDTDTQY
TRBJ2-5 TRBV7-9 - ASSLMSSSETQY
TRBJ2-5 TRBV2 - ASGRGETQY
TRBJ1-1 TRBV5-4 - ASSHMRDSNREAF
TRBJ1-5 TRBV28 - ASSLTGLQPQH
TRBJ2-6 TRBV4-1 - ASSQVDTSSGANVLT
TRBJ2-7 TRBV10-3 - AIRRAGGQVQY
TRBJ2-7 TRBV5-1 - ASRAGLEPLYEQY
TRBJ2-4 TRBV4-2 once ASSQDLGGGSKNIQY
TRBJ2-1 TRBV30 - AWGQGGWNEQF
TRBJ1-4 TRBV6-5 - ASRVTGARVEKLF
TRBJ1-1 TRBV6-6 - ASSVDSVTEAF
TRBJ1-2 TRBV28 - ASSLARGAYGYT
TRBJ1-2 TRBV5-1 - ASSLDVAGVYGYT
TRBJ2-3 TRBV7-9 once ASRIWGDRPAGGQY
TRBJ1-4 TRBV30 - AWRDRGSEKLF
TRBJ2-5 TRBV6-6 once ASNLGLAGQETQY
TRBJ2-5 TRBV5-1 once ASSSGGNGQETQY
TRBJ2-3 TRBV5-1 - ASSSNLGLRVDTQY
TRBJ1-3 TRBV6-1 - ASSTPWRGGNTIY
TRBJ2-1 TRBV29-1 - SVPLFTRGSKSYNEQF
TRBJ2-7 TRBV28 - ASSSLTTGRHYEQY
TRBJ1-1 TRBV7-2 - ASSLEGPNTEAF
TRBJ2-5 TRBV6-1 few ASGQGADQETQY
TRBJ2-7 TRBV9 - ASSVASRGYEQY
TRBJ1-1 TRBV15 - ATSRDYQAGGWWAF
TRBJ1-1 TRBV7-6 - ASSYGTGGLNTEAF
TRBJ1-4 TRBV20-1 once SAPTQGKLF
TRBJ2-1 TRBV7-7 - ASSRDYADEQF